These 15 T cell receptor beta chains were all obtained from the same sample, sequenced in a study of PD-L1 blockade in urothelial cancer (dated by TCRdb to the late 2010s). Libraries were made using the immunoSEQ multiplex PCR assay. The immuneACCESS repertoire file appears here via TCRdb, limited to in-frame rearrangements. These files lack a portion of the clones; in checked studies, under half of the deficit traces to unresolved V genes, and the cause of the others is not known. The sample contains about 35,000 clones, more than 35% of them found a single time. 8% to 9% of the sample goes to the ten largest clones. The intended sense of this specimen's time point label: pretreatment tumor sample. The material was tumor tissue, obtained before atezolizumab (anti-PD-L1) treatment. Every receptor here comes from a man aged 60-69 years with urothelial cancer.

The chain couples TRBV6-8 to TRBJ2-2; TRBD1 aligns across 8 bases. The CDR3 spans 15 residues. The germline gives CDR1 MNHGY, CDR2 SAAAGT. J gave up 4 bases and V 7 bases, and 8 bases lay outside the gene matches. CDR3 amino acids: CASTQTGGATGELFF. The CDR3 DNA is TGTGCCAGCACCCAAACAGGGGGAGCCACCGGGGAGCTGTTTTTT.

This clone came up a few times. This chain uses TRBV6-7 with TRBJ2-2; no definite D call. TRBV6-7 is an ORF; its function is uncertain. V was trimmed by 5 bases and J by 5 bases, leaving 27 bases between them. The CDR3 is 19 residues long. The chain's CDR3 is CASSEEAPWAGKDTGELFF. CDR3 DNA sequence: TGTGCCAGCAGTGAAGAGGCCCCGTGGGCAGGAAAGGATACCGGGGAGCTGTTTTTT.

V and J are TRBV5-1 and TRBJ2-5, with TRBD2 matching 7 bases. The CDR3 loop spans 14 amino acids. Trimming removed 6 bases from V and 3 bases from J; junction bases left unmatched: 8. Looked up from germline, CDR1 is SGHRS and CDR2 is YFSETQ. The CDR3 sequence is CASTRRGGEETQYF. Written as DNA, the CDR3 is TGCGCCAGCACCCGGAGGGGAGGGGAAGAGACCCAGTACTTC.

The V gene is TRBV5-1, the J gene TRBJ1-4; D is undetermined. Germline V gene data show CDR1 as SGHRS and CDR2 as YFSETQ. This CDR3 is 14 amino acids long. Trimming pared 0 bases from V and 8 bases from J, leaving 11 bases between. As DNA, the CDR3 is TGCGCCAGCAGCTTGGGTGAAATACGAGAAAAACTGTTTTTT. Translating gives CASSLGEIREKLFF. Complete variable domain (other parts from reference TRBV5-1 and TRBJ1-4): KAGVTQTPRYLIKTRGQQVTLSCSPISGHRSVSWYQQTPGQGLQFLFEYFSETQRNKGNFPGRFSGRQFSNSRSEMNVSTLELGDSALYLCASSLGEIREKLFFGSGTQLSVL.

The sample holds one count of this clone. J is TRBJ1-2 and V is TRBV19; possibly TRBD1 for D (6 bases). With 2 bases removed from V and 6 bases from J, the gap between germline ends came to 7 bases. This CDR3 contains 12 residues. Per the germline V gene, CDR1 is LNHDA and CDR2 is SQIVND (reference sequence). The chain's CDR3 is CASSIRTDGYTF. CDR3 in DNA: TGTGCCAGTAGTATAAGGACAGATGGCTACACCTTC.

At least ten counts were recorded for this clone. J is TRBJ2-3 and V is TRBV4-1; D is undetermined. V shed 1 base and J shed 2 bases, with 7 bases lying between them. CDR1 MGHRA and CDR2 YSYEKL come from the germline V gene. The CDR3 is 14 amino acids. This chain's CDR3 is CASSQVKATDTQYF. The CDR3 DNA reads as TGCGCCAGCAGCCAAGTTAAGGCCACAGATACGCAGTATTTT.

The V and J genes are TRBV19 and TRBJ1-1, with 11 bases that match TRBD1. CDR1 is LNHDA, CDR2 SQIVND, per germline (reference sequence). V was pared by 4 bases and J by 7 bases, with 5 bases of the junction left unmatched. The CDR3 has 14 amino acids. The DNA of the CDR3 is TGTGCCAGTAGTAGGGGACAGGGGGTGATTGAAGCTTTCTTT. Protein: CASSRGQGVIEAFF.

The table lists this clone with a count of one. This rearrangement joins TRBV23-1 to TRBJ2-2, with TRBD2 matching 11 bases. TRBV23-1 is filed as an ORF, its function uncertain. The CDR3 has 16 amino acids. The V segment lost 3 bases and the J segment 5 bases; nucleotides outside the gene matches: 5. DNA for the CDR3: TGCGCCAGCAGTCAGGGTAGCGGGAGGGCGACCGGGGAGCTGTTTTTT. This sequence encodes CASSQGSGRATGELFF.

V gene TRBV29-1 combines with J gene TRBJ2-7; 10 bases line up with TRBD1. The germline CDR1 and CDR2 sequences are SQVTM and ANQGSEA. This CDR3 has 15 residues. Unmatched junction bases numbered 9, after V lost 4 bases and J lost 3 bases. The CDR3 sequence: CSVVGTGVGVYEQYF. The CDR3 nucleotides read TGCAGCGTTGTAGGGACAGGGGTAGGAGTCTACGAGCAGTACTTC.

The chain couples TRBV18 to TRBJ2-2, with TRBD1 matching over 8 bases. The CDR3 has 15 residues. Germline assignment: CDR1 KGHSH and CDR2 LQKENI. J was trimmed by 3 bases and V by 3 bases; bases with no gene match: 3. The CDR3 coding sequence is TGTGCCAGCTCACCCCAGGGGGCGGACACCGGGGAGCTGTTTTTT. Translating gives CASSPQGADTGELFF.

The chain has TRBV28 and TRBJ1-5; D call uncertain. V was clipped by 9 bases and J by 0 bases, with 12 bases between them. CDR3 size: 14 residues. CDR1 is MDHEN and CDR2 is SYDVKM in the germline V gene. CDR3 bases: TGTGCCAGTTTCCCCGCGGGTAGCAATCAGCCCCAGCATTTT. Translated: CASFPAGSNQPQHF.

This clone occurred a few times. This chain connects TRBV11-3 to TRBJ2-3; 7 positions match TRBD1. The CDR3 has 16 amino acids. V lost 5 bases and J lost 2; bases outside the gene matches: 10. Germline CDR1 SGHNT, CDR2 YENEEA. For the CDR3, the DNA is TGTGCCAGCAGCCTCCCGACAGGGACCCTCACAGATACGCAGTATTTT. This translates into CASSLPTGTLTDTQYF.

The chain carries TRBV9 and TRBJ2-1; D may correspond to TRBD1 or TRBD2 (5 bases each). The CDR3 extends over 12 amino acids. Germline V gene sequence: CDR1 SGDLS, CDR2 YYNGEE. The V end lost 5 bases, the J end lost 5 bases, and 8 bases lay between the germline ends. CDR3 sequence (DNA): TGTGCCAGCAGTTCGGGGCACAATGAGCAGTTCTTC. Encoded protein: CASSSGHNEQFF.

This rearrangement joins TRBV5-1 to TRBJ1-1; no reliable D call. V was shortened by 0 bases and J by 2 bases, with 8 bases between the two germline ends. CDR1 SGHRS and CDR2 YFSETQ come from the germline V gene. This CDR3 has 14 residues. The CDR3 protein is CASSLGRYNTEAFF. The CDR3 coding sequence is TGCGCCAGCAGCTTGGGCAGGTACAACACTGAAGCTTTCTTT.

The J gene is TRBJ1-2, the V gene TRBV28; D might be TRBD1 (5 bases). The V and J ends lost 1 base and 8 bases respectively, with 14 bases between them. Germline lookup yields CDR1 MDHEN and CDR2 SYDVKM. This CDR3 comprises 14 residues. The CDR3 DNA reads TGTGCCAGCAGTTTATCCAGCAGGGTAGTCGGCTACACCTTC. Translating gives CASSLSSRVVGYTF.